A selection of T cell receptor beta chains follows, all from one sample in a study of spatial heterogeneity in lung cancer. Via MiXCR, TCRdb re-called the 5' RACE reads, giving one row per CDR3 protein. The repertoire holds about 22,000 distinct CDR3 sequences, with 8.8% as singletons. The specimen comprised lung tumor tissue, sampled at surgery. The receptors shown here come from a male donor with early-stage non-small cell lung cancer. The CDR3 runs from the conserved cysteine through the conserved F or W. D genes are given only for firm matches. Size tells how often a clone was seen (once, few, many) or the class of an expanded clone, and some rows leave it out.

D,J,V,size,DNA,CDR3
TRBD1,TRBJ1-1,TRBV2,many,TGTGGAAGAGGGGGCCACGGGACTGAAGCTTTCTTT,CGRGGHGTEAFF
.,TRBJ2-3,TRBV6-2/TRBV6-3,many,TGTGCCAGCAGTTCTACCGGCGGGTATTTTGATACGCAGTATTTT,CASSSTGGYFDTQYF
.,TRBJ1-5,TRBV7-2,many,TGTGCCAGCAGCTTACAGAGGAATCAGCCCCAGCATTTT,CASSLQRNQPQHF
.,TRBJ2-3,TRBV7-2,many,TGTGCCAGCAGCTTAGATAGCCCATTTTCCACAGATACGCAGTATTTT,CASSLDSPFSTDTQYF
.,TRBJ2-6,TRBV7-2,many,TGTGCCAGCAGCTTGTATTTCTTGGGGGGCGCTGGGGCCAACGTCCTGACTTTC,CASSLYFLGGAGANVLTF
.,TRBJ1-1,TRBV6-2/TRBV6-3,many,TGTGCCAGCAGCTTACACGTGAACACTGAAGCTTTCTTT,CASSLHVNTEAFF
.,TRBJ2-7,TRBV6-9,.,TGTGCCAGCAGCTCCAGGGGATCCTACGAGCAGTACTTC,CASSSRGSYEQYF
.,TRBJ2-3,TRBV27,many,TGTGCCAGCAGTTCCGGTCTTAGTTTGCATACGCAGTATTTT,CASSSGLSLHTQYF
.,TRBJ2-7,TRBV10-3,.,TGTGCCATCAGTGAGTCTGAGGGCGTGGGGGAGCAGTACTTC,CAISESEGVGEQYF
.,TRBJ2-1,TRBV29-1,medium-sized,TGCAGCGTATTACAGGATCCCTACAATGAGCAGTTCTTC,CSVLQDPYNEQFF
.,TRBJ2-7,TRBV2,many,TGTGCCAGCAGTGCCCCCCCCTACGAGCAGTACTTC,CASSAPPYEQYF
.,TRBJ1-1,TRBV20-1,many,TGCAGTGCTGGGGGCAGCCTCATGAACACTGAAGCTTTCTTT,CSAGGSLMNTEAFF
.,TRBJ2-2,TRBV12-3/TRBV12-4,.,TGTGCCAGCAGTTTAGCGCTGGGAAACACCGGGGAGCTGTTTTTT,CASSLALGNTGELFF
TRBD2,TRBJ2-3,TRBV7-2,.,TGTGCCAGCAGCTTAGGGACTAGCGGGAATATAGGCACAGATACGCAGTATTTT,CASSLGTSGNIGTDTQYF
.,TRBJ2-3,TRBV28,many,TGTGCCAGCAGTCTTGGGGGAGTAGGCGAACGTCACCCGTATTTT,CASSLGGVGERHPYF
.,TRBJ2-7,TRBV12-3/TRBV12-4,.,TGTGCCAGCAGTTCGCCCGCACGCTACGAGCAGTACTTC,CASSSPARYEQYF
TRBD1,TRBJ2-5,TRBV29-1,medium-sized,TGCAGCGTTGTTCGGGACAGGTACATCCAAGAGACCCAGTACTTC,CSVVRDRYIQETQYF
.,TRBJ2-7,TRBV10-3,.,TGTGCCACCCAGGATCGGATCCACGAGCAGTACTTC,CATQDRIHEQYF
TRBD2,TRBJ2-7,TRBV6-5,medium-sized,TGTGCCAGCAGAGAGAGGACTAGCGGCTCCTACGAGCAGTACTTC,CASRERTSGSYEQYF
.,TRBJ2-1,TRBV28,many,TGTGCCAGCAGCTTCTTTCGGGGGTCGGGTTACAATGAGCAGTTCTTC,CASSFFRGSGYNEQFF
.,TRBJ2-5,TRBV7-2,many,TGTGCCAGCAGCTTTTTAAAGCGGCGCCAAGAGACCCAGTACTTC,CASSFLKRRQETQYF
.,TRBJ2-1,TRBV24-1,many,TGTGCCACCAGTGATCCCCGCACACAGGTTATGAATGAGCAGTTCTTC,CATSDPRTQVMNEQFF
.,TRBJ2-5,TRBV7-6,many,TGTGCCTCGAAACTCACGCTGGGGGTGGAGACCCAGTACTTC,CASKLTLGVETQYF
.,TRBJ2-1,TRBV10-3,many,TGTGCCATCAGTGAAGGGAGCAATGAGCAGTTCTTC,CAISEGSNEQFF
.,TRBJ1-5,TRBV28,many,TGTGCCAGCAGACCTCCCCATAGCAATCAGCCCCAGCATTTT,CASRPPHSNQPQHF
.,TRBJ1-1,TRBV7-9,once,TGTGCCAGTTCTAGGGACCGGGGGACTGAAGCTTTCTTT,CASSRDRGTEAFF
TRBD2,TRBJ2-1,TRBV27,few,TGTGCCAGCAGTTTCTCCCCCAGAGCGGGAGTAATTAAGCAGTTCTTC,CASSFSPRAGVIKQFF
.,TRBJ2-6,TRBV5-1,many,TGCGCCAGCAGCTTGGATAGAGGGGCTGGGGCCAACGTCCTGACTTTC,CASSLDRGAGANVLTF
.,TRBJ2-2,TRBV2,many,TGTGCCAGCTCGAGGACAGCGAACACCGGGGAGCTGTTTTTT,CASSRTANTGELFF
TRBD1,TRBJ2-7,TRBV28,few,TGTGCCAGCAGGAGATTGACAGGGCCCGAGCAGTACTTC,CASRRLTGPEQYF
.,TRBJ2-7,TRBV21-1,few,TGTGCCAGCAGCACTTTCCGGGACAGGGTTAGGGAGCAGTACTTC,CASSTFRDRVREQYF
.,TRBJ2-7,TRBV28,many,TGTGCCAGCCCCCCGGGGCAGGGGAGCTTCCACGAGCAGTACTTC,CASPPGQGSFHEQYF
TRBD1,TRBJ1-2,TRBV19,few,TGTGCCAGTAAGGGGGCCCCGGAGGGACGCTATGGCTACACCTTC,CASKGAPEGRYGYTF
TRBD2,TRBJ2-5,TRBV30,.,TGTGCCTGGAGGGAACCTAGCGGCTCCCAAGAGACCCAGTACTTC,CAWREPSGSQETQYF
.,TRBJ1-1,TRBV20-1,many,TGCAGTGCTAGAGTCCCCAGCCGGGGTACTGAAGCTTTCTTT,CSARVPSRGTEAFF
.,TRBJ2-6,TRBV6-5,many,TGTGCCAGCCTGCGGTCTGGGGCCAACGTCCTGACTTTC,CASLRSGANVLTF
TRBD1,TRBJ2-1,TRBV5-4,many,TGTGCCAGCACCCAGGGACAGAGCTCCTACAATGAGCAGTTCTTC,CASTQGQSSYNEQFF
.,TRBJ2-7,TRBV20-1,many,TGCAGTGCTAGAGATCTGGGAGGCTCCTACGAGCAGTACTTC,CSARDLGGSYEQYF
.,TRBJ2-7,TRBV3-1,many,TGTGCCAGCAGCCAACGCAGGGGCGCCTACGAGCAGTACTTC,CASSQRRGAYEQYF
.,TRBJ1-3,TRBV4-2,many,TGTGCCAGCAGCCAAGATTCGAACTTGGGAGGAAACACCATATATTTT,CASSQDSNLGGNTIYF
.,TRBJ1-4,TRBV4-2,few,TGTGCCAGCAGCTCCGTAAATGAAAAACTGTTTTTT,CASSSVNEKLFF
TRBD1,TRBJ2-7,TRBV12-3/TRBV12-4,.,TGTGCCAGCAGTCCGACAGGGGGCATCGAGCAGTACTTC,CASSPTGGIEQYF
.,TRBJ2-5,TRBV6-5,.,TGTGCCAGCACGGTTTCAGGGGTAGAGACCCAGTACTTC,CASTVSGVETQYF
.,TRBJ2-7,TRBV6-2/TRBV6-3,many,TGTGCCAGCAGTATCCTCTACGAGCAGTACTTC,CASSILYEQYF
.,TRBJ2-2,TRBV7-2,few,TGTGCCAGCAGCTTAAGCCCCCGGGGCGCCTACACCGGGGAGCTGTTTTTT,CASSLSPRGAYTGELFF
.,TRBJ1-2,TRBV5-1,many,TGCGCCAGCAGTGAGGAAGGGAATGGCTACACCTTC,CASSEEGNGYTF
.,TRBJ1-1,TRBV20-1,.,TGCAGTGCAACATCAGGAAACACTGAAGCTTTCTTT,CSATSGNTEAFF
.,TRBJ1-2,TRBV12-3/TRBV12-4,few,TGTGCCAGCAGTTTAAGGTACCGCTATGGCTACACCTTC,CASSLRYRYGYTF
.,TRBJ1-5,TRBV27,.,TGTGCCAGCAGCCTTGTGGGTTTAGGGGCTATGCAGCCCCAGCATTTT,CASSLVGLGAMQPQHF
TRBD1,TRBJ2-7,TRBV20-1,.,TGCAGTGCTAGAGAGCGCTCCGGGACAGCGAGCTCCTACGAGCAGTACTTC,CSARERSGTASSYEQYF
.,TRBJ2-5,TRBV10-3,many,TGTGCCATCAGTGGTGGAGAGACCCAGTACTTC,CAISGGETQYF
TRBD2,TRBJ2-1,TRBV12-3/TRBV12-4,.,TGTGCCAGCAGCGGACTAGCGGCCTACAATGAGCAGTTCTTC,CASSGLAAYNEQFF
.,TRBJ2-7,TRBV7-9,many,TGTGCCAGCAGCACCGGGGGCCGAAACGAGCAGTACTTC,CASSTGGRNEQYF
TRBD2,TRBJ2-5,TRBV20-1,few,TGCAGTGCTAAAGTAACGGGGGGTAGAAGAGAGACCCAGTACTTC,CSAKVTGGRRETQYF
TRBD2,TRBJ2-7,TRBV28,many,TGTGCCAGCTATCAGAGCGGGAGGGCCTACGAGCAGTACTTC,CASYQSGRAYEQYF
.,TRBJ2-1,TRBV7-8,many,TGTGCCAGCAGCCCGCCGAGGGGTGAGCAGTTCTTC,CASSPPRGEQFF
TRBD1,TRBJ2-7,TRBV29-1,many,TGCAGCGTTGGGACAGGGGGCGAGCAGTACTTC,CSVGTGGEQYF
.,TRBJ2-7,TRBV20-1,many,TGCAGTGCTGCCCCCCGGGAGATCTACGAGCAGTACTTC,CSAAPREIYEQYF
TRBD1,TRBJ2-7,TRBV29-1,.,TGCAGCGTTGAAGACTTGGGACAGTCCTACGAGCAGTACTTC,CSVEDLGQSYEQYF